This TCR beta chain was retrieved from a study of graft-versus-host responses after intestinal transplantation. Study results and limitations: Early post-transplant falls in HvG clones accompanied the peak levels of circulating GvH clones.

V gave up 4 bases and J gave up 2 bases, with 18 bases separating them. The CDR3 sequence is 17 residues long. Germline loops: CDR1 SQVTM, CDR2 ANQGSEA. A note on this clone: What it recognizes is unknown.

Using immunoSEQ multiplex PCR, the repertoire was profiled, and TCRdb retains in-frame clones only, with some absent. The table lists about 100,000 clones, about 93% of them singletons. The clonotype comes from a human patient who received an intestinal transplant, so some T cells may come from the graft donor. Sequenced here: PBMCs, sampled just under 460 days after intestinal transplant. J is TRBJ1-6 and V is TRBV29-1; D perhaps matches TRBD1 (5 bases). CDR3 protein: CSVGGRDFRTYNSPLHF. In nucleotides, the CDR3 is TGCAGCGTTGGGGGCAGGGATTTTAGAACCTATAATTCACCCCTCCACTTT.